The T cell receptor (beta chain) described here comes from a study of cytomegalovirus exposure and HLA in healthy donors (dated 2017 in TCRdb). Some background on the complete study: According to an earlier analysis of 550 to 700 of the donors, about 180 million T cells yielded 100 million or so unique TCR beta sequences and around 300 Gb of sequence data. An early release that covered approximately 600 HLA-typed donors contained approximately 300 gigabases of sequencing data and 85 million to 100 million unique TCR sequences. Among the roughly 400 genotyped donors, around 79% belonged to the genetic ancestry cluster associated with self-reported Caucasian donors. The study was designed to test whether signatures of past pathogen exposure could be identified by cataloging public T cell receptors. The T cell repertoires of under 700 subjects were profiled by immunosequencing and related to cytomegalovirus serostatus. Besides the first cohort of about 730 subjects, a separate validation cohort made up of 90 to 150 different subjects was used. To predict cytomegalovirus infection status, the study combined high-throughput TCR immunosequencing, statistical association of individual TCRs with disease status, and machine learning. A later analysis re-examined previously published TCR beta repertoires from just over 650 donors and added high-resolution HLA genotyping to investigate patterns of TCR occurrence. The later analysis used no new phenotypic data to find candidate immune exposures, relying instead on TCR beta sequences and their occurrence across donors. To decide whether each TCR beta V gene segment behaved as functional or pseudogenic, an earlier analysis of 587 of the donors relied on high-throughput TCR beta sequencing. Donor age, sex, ethnicity and CMV serostatus were compiled together with the repertoire data. A later genetic analysis used genome-wide SNP genotypes for about three fifths of the roughly 700 donors, treating that subset as a discovery cohort. Every discovery cohort repertoire had been produced on one sequencing platform. Class I and class II HLA loci were covered by the typing at four-digit resolution. The number of donors typed differed by locus, with about 629-640 for A, B, C, DRB1 and DQB1, roughly 520 for DQA1, 606 for DPA1, and under 490 for DPB1. Several DR-DQ haplotypes were handled as single units for association and clustering because linkage in the cohort was strong. Among 300 to 500 genotyped donors of the cohort, an average of about 240,000 unique TCR beta nucleotide sequences was sequenced per donor, of which 15% to 20% were non-productive. Broader findings and caveats from the paper: Specific HLA alleles were associated with 16,951 TCR beta sequences at a false discovery rate of 0.05 in a later analysis. A total of roughly 160 TCR beta chains were listed by the study as associated with cytomegalovirus. Assigning TCR associations to individual alleles was difficult when HLA alleles, especially DR and DQ, strongly co-occurred. An earlier analysis of some 560 of the donors showed that most TCR beta V segments appeared in productive rearrangements either about 87% or about 30% of the time, which broadly matched IMGT annotations. In this cohort, only TCR beta chains were sequenced, and detectable features were limited by the absence of alpha or paired-chain data. The sequencing pipeline was judged likely to have produced a cluster of highly shared sequence variants as a technical artifact. In a later analysis, the rate of TCR association differed among HLA loci, with DRB1 alleles having the most associated TCRs and HLA-C alleles having the fewest. The classifier was reported to diagnose cytomegalovirus status with high specificity and sensitivity in both the original and validation cohorts. A further reported finding was that TCR beta sequences accurately predicted the HLA-A and HLA-B alleles for most subjects in the first cohort. A later analysis found that most CMV-associated TCR beta chains appeared HLA-restricted, with HLA associations seemingly driven largely by CMV exposure. In a later analysis, HLA-associated TCR beta chains showed more clonal expansion and lower generation probabilities than non-associated chains that were equally common. CMV serostatus was the only immune exposure information available for the cohort. Linkage disequilibrium might explain the correlated functional status among segregating V segments, but an unknown experimental factor could not be excluded. Most TCR sequences were observed very rarely across donors, whereas some public TCRs were present in many individuals. In a later genetic analysis, fewer N-insertions in productive TCRs were reported among donors in an Asian-associated ancestry cluster than the approximately 710-donor mean. It was suggested by the authors that the approach could potentially be generalized to other disease states and immunological phenotypes. Because HLA typing was missing for some donors at each locus, association tests included only the typed subset. The presence/absence analyses assumed that sequencing depth was roughly uniform across donors, and that assumption may not be true. A later genetic analysis associated a missense DCLRE1C variant with V-gene and J-gene trimming of TCR beta chains, and an independent cohort replicated the association. In a later analysis, several top co-occurrence clusters were reported to appear linked to parvovirus B19, influenza, CMV and Epstein-Barr virus. Some IMGT-functional V segments, including TRBV6-2 and TRBV6-3, could not be distinguished by the 87-base-pair reads and were therefore excluded. Because counts were too low, roughly 16 rarely observed V segments, including chromosome 9 orphons, were left out of the earlier analysis of roughly 600 of the donors. In vitro tests confirmed that a few of the cytomegalovirus-associated TCR beta chains recognize cytomegalovirus antigens.

The cohort consisted of more than 650 healthy bone marrow donors. All cohort members were sampled while nominally healthy, although unrecorded immune exposures were likely present. The donor was CMV seronegative and belonged to the group of roughly 330 seronegative cohort members. A peripheral blood sample was collected from each donor, and TCR beta sequencing was performed on peripheral blood mononuclear cells. The Qiagen DNeasy Blood Extraction Kit was used to extract genomic DNA from the blood cell samples. The library was obtained by the immunoSEQ multiplex PCR assay. The multiplex PCR relied on a mix of 60 forward primers for TCR Vbeta segments and 13 reverse primers for TCR Jbeta segments. The CDR3 region of rearranged TCR beta genes was amplified from genomic DNA with a multiplex PCR assay. On the Illumina HiSeq System, the amplified TCR beta libraries were sequenced as 87-base-pair reads. The paper's data handling went like this. A later analysis tallied 75 million to 85 million unique TCR beta chains across the approximately 670 repertoires, and around 9.9 million of those chains were shared by two or more donors. Raw reads were error-corrected and collapsed into unique sequences with a nearest-neighbor algorithm that merged closely related sequences to remove PCR and sequencing errors. Alignment of CDR3 sequences to IMGT reference sequences was used to assign V, D and J gene segments. For a sequence to be retained, a match of at least six nucleotides to both a V gene segment and a J gene segment was required. Rearrangements were called productive when the CDR3 lacked stop codons and stayed in frame with V and J; all others were non-productive. CDR3 was defined by IMGT convention, running from the second conserved V-encoded cysteine to the conserved J-encoded phenylalanine. The earlier analysis of about 530 of the donors excluded any sequence lacking an unambiguous match to a single V gene segment. In an earlier analysis of some 590 of the donors, a V segment was called functional when productive rearrangements were above 56.7%, and segregating when the standard deviation between donors exceeded 5%. A statistical classification framework was developed to diagnose cytomegalovirus status using the catalog of TCR beta chain sequences. In a later analysis, V and J genes were assigned by comparing TCR nucleotide sequences against IMGT/GENE-DB human TR gene sequences. Using the TCRdist pipeline, a later analysis assigned CDR3 sequences along with most-parsimonious VDJ recombination scenarios. In a later analysis, every TCR beta chain was defined by the combination of its CDR3 amino acid sequence and its V-gene family, and reads without a unique V-gene family were dropped. To address suspected cross-contamination and a sequencing artifact, a later analysis removed 592 highly shared, low-generation-probability nucleotide sequences. For each public chain, a later analysis derived a clonal expansion index from normalized ranks of inferred template counts within each repertoire. Generation probabilities in a later analysis came from a VDJ recombination model fitted to out-of-frame rearrangements, and those results were checked against IGoR. In a later analysis, hypergeometric tests were used to score TCR-TCR, TCR-HLA and TCR-CMV co-occurrence, with a repertoire-size bias correction applied to TCR pairs. To estimate false discovery rates, a later analysis permuted the HLA or CMV assignments 20 times. In a later analysis, co-occurring TCRs were grouped using DBSCAN, and TCRdist sequence similarity was added for clustering within HLA-allele-positive subsets. Repertoires with fewer than 30,000 or more than 120,000 public chains, plus five repertoires with anomalous nucleotide sharing, were excluded from co-occurrence clustering. Entries here come from immuneACCESS through TCRdb and include only in-frame sequences with V and J called. Some clones fail to appear in such tables; in the studies checked, an unresolved V gene covers under half of the shortfall, and the cause of the remainder is unknown. D and trimming come from the DNA, and the V and J calls and clone size come from that table. For this sample there are more than 95,000 clones; 60% to 85% appear just once. The top ten clones comprise around 5.3% of the sample.

As for this clone: It lacks a known antigen. Base qualities were left out, and no much larger clone turns up one base away.

The CDR3 has 16 amino acids, counting the end cysteine and phenylalanine. The sequence is cut down to CDR3 DNA, 48 bases in frame from base 1. Via the germline V gene (reference sequence), CDR1 is LNHNV and CDR2 YYDKDF. V gives up 1 base and J gives up 1 base, and the segment between their germline ends measures 13 bases. The sample consisted of PBMCs. The TCR originated in a male donor in good health and CMV-seronegative. The chain couples TRBV15 to TRBJ1-2; TRBD1 is possibly the D segment (5 matching bases). The nucleotides are TGTGCCACCAGCAGAGTGGCCGGGGACTATAACTATGGCTACACCTTC. Its protein reads: CATSRVAGDYNYGYTF. The entire variable domain, with the stretches around the CDR3 drawn from the reference TRBV15 and TRBJ1-2 proteins, is DAMVIQNPRYQVTQFGKPVTLSCSQTLNHNVMYWYQQKSSQAPKLLFHYYDKDFNNEADTPDNFQSRRPNTSFCFLDIRSPGLGDTAMYLCATSRVAGDYNYGYTFGSGTRLTVV.